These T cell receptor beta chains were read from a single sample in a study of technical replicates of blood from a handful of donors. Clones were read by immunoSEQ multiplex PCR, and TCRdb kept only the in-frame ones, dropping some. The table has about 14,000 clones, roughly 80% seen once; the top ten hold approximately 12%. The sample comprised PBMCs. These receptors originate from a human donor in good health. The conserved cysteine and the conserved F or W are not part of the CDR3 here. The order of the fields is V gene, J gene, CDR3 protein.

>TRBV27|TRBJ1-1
ASRHRNSNTEAF
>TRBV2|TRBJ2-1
ASSERNLNEQF
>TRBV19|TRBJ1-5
ASSPMTGSNQPQH
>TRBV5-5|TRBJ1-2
ASSTSGNYGYT
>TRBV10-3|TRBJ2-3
AISETSGLTDTQY
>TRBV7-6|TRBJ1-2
ASSPNGGGDNYGYT
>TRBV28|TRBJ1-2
ASSSHTVVYGYT
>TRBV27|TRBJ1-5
ASRPDGGGLYGNQPQH
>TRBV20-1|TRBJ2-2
SAPGVGELF
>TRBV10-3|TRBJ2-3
AISEMGQSTDTQY
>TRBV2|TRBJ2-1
ASSEDSYNEQF
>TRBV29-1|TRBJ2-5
SVLTGPNYQETQY
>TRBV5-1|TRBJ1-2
ASSPSSRAGYGYT
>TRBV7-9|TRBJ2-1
ASSFSGRFTGEQF
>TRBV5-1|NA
ASAGVTAAYEQY
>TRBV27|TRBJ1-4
ASTTLGQGNEKLF
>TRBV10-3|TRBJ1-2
AISEGGSRYT
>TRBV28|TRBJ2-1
ASRPRLGSNEQF
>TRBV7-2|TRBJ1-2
ASSSRTGGLDGYT
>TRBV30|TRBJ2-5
AWSAGLQGGETQY
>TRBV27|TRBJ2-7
ASSPFDRIQYEQY
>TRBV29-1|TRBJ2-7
SVVIAGELYEQY